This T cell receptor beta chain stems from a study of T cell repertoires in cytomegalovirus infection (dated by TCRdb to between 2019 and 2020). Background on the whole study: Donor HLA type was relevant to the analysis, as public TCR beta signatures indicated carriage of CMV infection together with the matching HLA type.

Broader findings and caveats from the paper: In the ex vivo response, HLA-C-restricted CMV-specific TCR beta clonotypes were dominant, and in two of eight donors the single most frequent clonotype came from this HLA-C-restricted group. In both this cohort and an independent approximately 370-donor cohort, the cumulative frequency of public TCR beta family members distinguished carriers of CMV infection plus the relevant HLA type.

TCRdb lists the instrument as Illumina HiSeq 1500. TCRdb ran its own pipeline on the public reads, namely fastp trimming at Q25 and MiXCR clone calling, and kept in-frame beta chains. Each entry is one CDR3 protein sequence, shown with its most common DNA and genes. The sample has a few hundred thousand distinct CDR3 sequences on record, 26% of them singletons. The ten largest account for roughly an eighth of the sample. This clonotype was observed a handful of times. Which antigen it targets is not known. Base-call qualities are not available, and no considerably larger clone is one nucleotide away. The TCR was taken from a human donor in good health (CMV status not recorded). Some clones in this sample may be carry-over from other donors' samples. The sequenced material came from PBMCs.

The nucleotide sequence reads as follows: TGTGCCAGCAGCCGCTCCGGGGGCTCTGGGGCCAACGTCCTGACTTTC. This encodes CASSRSGGSGANVLTF. The chain links TRBV9 with TRBJ2-6, with a tentative D gene TRBD2 over 6 matching bases. CDR1 is given as SGDLS and CDR2 as YYNGEE, both from the germline V gene. The CDR3 goes from the cysteine to the phenylalanine over 16 residues. Of all the DNA, just the CDR3 is kept, 48 bases in frame from base 1. At the junction V is shortened by 4 bases and J by 0 bases, with 11 bases in between.